Following are 20 T cell receptor beta chains from one sample sequenced in a study of shared clonotypes between healthy human individuals (TCRdb year 2020). Libraries were built with the immunoSEQ multiplex PCR assay. Here the immuneACCESS table is served through TCRdb, limited to in-frame sequences with V and J called. Missing clones are a known gap in these copies; in checked studies unresolved V genes cover under half, and the rest lacks a known reason. In all, the sample holds roughly 520,000 clones, and roughly 95% of those were seen once. About 0.06% of the sample goes to the ten largest clones. Sequencing was done on a sample of naive CD4+ T cells sorted from blood. Sample cell subset or site, as interpreted from the label and publication: CD45RA+ positively selected. These TCRs come from a woman aged 25 to 39 in good health.

This CDR3 is CASSEQLNTEAFF. The CDR3 DNA sequence: TGTGCCAGCAGTGAGCAATTGAACACTGAAGCTTTCTTT. The genes are TRBV6-4 and TRBJ1-1; D remains unclear. The CDR3 loop spans 13 amino acids. V gave up 3 bases and J gave up 0 bases, with 5 bases separating them. Germline assignment: CDR1 MRHNA and CDR2 SNTAGT.

The chain combines TRBV2 with TRBJ2-5; D unclear. The J call may not be correct, given that the DNA end is closer to TRBJ2-7. The CDR3 extends over 14 amino acids. The germline V gene encodes CDR1 SNHLY and CDR2 FYNNEI. DNA of the CDR3: TGTGCCAGCAGTGGGGCAGGTCCATCCTACGAGCAGTACTTC. Translating it yields CASSGAGPSYEQYF.

V and J are TRBV5-6 and TRBJ1-1; weak D call: TRBD1 (5 bases). Trimming stripped 6 bases from V and 4 bases from J, with 13 bases between. Germline CDR1 reads SGHDT; CDR2 reads YYEEEE. The length of the CDR3 is 13 residues. CDR3 bases: TGTGCCAGCACCCCCTCGGGGCTCACTGAAGCTTTCTTT. This sequence encodes CASTPSGLTEAFF. The complete variable domain, with remaining parts taken from reference TRBV5-6 and TRBJ1-1, reads DAGVTQSPTHLIKTRGQQVTLRCSPKSGHDTVSWYQQALGQGPQFIFQYYEEEERQRGNFPDRFSGHQFPNYSSELNVNALLLGDSALYLCASTPSGLTEAFFGQGTRLTVV.

The chain uses TRBV7-2 and TRBJ2-2; TRBD2 matches at 14 bases. The CDR3 extends over 15 amino acids. V lost 6 bases, J lost 5 bases, and 2 bases stayed unmatched. In germline, CDR1 is SGHTA, CDR2 FQGNSA. CDR3 bases: TGTGCCAGCAGTCGGACTAGCGGGGGGACCGGGGAGCTGTTTTTT. Residues: CASSRTSGGTGELFF.

The rearrangement links TRBV7-9 to TRBJ2-5; possibly TRBD1 for D (6 bases). The CDR3 is 16 residues long. Germline loops: CDR1 SEHNR, CDR2 FQNEAQ (reference sequence). V shed 0 bases and J shed 3 bases, with 14 bases lying between them. This CDR3 is CASSLAQGLGEETQYF. The CDR3 DNA is TGTGCCAGCAGCTTAGCTCAGGGGCTGGGGGAAGAGACCCAGTACTTC.

This sequence joins TRBV7-2 and TRBJ1-1; D gene uncertain. Per germline, CDR1 SGHTA and CDR2 FQGNSA. V lost 2 bases, J lost 0 bases, and 16 bases lay in between. The CDR3 is made up of 17 amino acids. This CDR3 is CASSLLVGGWMNTEAFF. The CDR3 nucleotides read TGTGCCAGCAGCTTATTGGTGGGCGGATGGATGAACACTGAAGCTTTCTTT.

The chain joins TRBV18 to TRBJ2-1; D possibly corresponds to TRBD2 (6 bases). The CDR3 length is 13 residues. In germline, CDR1 is KGHSH, CDR2 LQKENI. With 3 bases removed from V and 10 bases from J, the gap between germline ends came to 13 bases. Here the CDR3 reads CASSPTLASEQFF. In nucleotides, the CDR3 is TGTGCCAGCTCACCGACTCTAGCGAGCGAGCAGTTCTTC.

The rearrangement joins TRBV6-5 to TRBJ2-7, with D hard to call. The CDR3 is made up of 12 amino acids. Trimming left V 8 bases short and J 2 bases short, with 10 bases between. CDR1 is MNHEY and CDR2 is SVGAGI in the germline V gene. In DNA, the CDR3 is TGTGCCAGCCGCGATGACGCCTACGAGCAGTACTTC. This sequence encodes CASRDDAYEQYF.

The chain combines TRBV7-7 with TRBJ1-4; 8 nucleotides agree with TRBD1. Germline lookup yields CDR1 SSHAT and CDR2 FNYEAQ (reference sequence). The CDR3 has 15 residues. V shed 4 bases, J shed 3 bases, and the junction held 4 bases outside the gene matches. The CDR3 DNA follows: TGTGCCAGCAGCTCGTCCAGGGGGCCTAATGAAAAACTGTTTTTT. This gives the protein CASSSSRGPNEKLFF.

Worth noting for this clone: Other DNA sequences within the sample encode an identical CDR3. The chain links TRBV19 to TRBJ1-5; TRBD1 aligns across 7 bases. V lost 6 bases, J lost 0 bases, and 2 bases stayed unmatched. The CDR3 extends over 14 amino acids. Germline assignment: CDR1 LNHDA and CDR2 SQIVND (reference sequence). The CDR3 loop reads CASRRTGSNQPQHF. In DNA, the CDR3 is TGTGCCAGTAGACGGACAGGTAGCAATCAGCCCCAGCATTTT.

This clone was recorded once. The chain links TRBV19 to TRBJ2-3; D is undetermined. The CDR3 has 15 amino acids. The germline CDR1 and CDR2 sequences are LNHDA and SQIVND (reference sequence). V lost 3 bases, J lost 2 bases, and 12 bases lay in between. The CDR3 bases are TGTGCCAGTAGTATCCCCCGGGCCCTCACAGATACGCAGTATTTT. Protein product: CASSIPRALTDTQYF.

The V and J genes are TRBV7-6 and TRBJ1-2; 8 nucleotides align to TRBD1. Trimming at V came to 5 bases and at J to 5 bases, leaving 10 bases not matched to a gene. This CDR3 region has 15 residues. The germline gives CDR1 SGHVS, CDR2 FNYEAQ. The CDR3 spells CASSARQGLGYGYTF. The CDR3 DNA sequence: TGTGCCAGCAGCGCCCGACAGGGGTTAGGGTATGGCTACACCTTC.

V usage is TRBV29-1 and J usage is TRBJ1-2; unclear D gene. Germline V gene data show CDR1 as SQVTM and CDR2 as ANQGSEA. CDR3 length equals 14 residues. Trimming took off 0 bases at V and 4 bases at J, with 12 bases between the two ends. CDR3 in DNA: TGCAGCGTTGAAGACCCCGGGGTGCGCTATGGCTACACCTTC. Its translation is CSVEDPGVRYGYTF. Full variable domain (rest looked up from reference TRBV29-1 and TRBJ1-2): SAVISQKPSRDICQRGTSLTIQCQVDSQVTMMFWYRQQPGQSLTLIATANQGSEATYESGFVIDKFPISRPNLTFSTLTVSNMSPEDSSIYLCSVEDPGVRYGYTFGSGTRLTVV.

The chain is built from TRBV6-5 and TRBJ2-2; 7 bases match TRBD1. Germline CDR1 is MNHEY and CDR2 is SVGAGI. The V segment lost 6 bases and the J segment 8 bases; nucleotides outside the gene matches: 9. CDR3 size: 14 residues. The chain's CDR3 is CASRVQGSGGELFF. CDR3 DNA: TGTGCCAGCAGAGTACAGGGGAGTGGAGGGGAGCTGTTTTTT.

The chain combines TRBV6-5 with TRBJ2-1; TRBD2 matches at 11 bases. This CDR3 comprises 16 residues. Germline CDR1 MNHEY, CDR2 SVGAGI. Germline trimming cut 2 bases from V and 6 bases from J; bases unmatched to any gene: 6. The CDR3 DNA sequence: TGTGCCAGCAGTTACACTGTAGCGGGAGGGTCCAATGAGCAGTTCTTC. It is translated as CASSYTVAGGSNEQFF.

The DNA for the CDR3 is TGTGCCAGCAGTCTAGGAGGGTTGAACACTGAAGCTTTCTTT. It encodes CASSLGGLNTEAFF. The rearrangement links TRBV27 to TRBJ1-1; D is uncertain. Trimming cost V 5 bases and J 0 bases, with 10 bases left between them. This CDR3 has 14 residues. From germline, CDR1 is MNHEY and CDR2 SMNVEV (reference sequence).

The chain combines TRBV28 with TRBJ1-6; D is undetermined. V was cut by 2 bases and J by 9 bases, with 20 bases left in between. The CDR3 runs to 17 residues. CDR1 is MDHEN and CDR2 is SYDVKM in the germline V gene. CDR3 nucleotides: TGTGCCAGCAGTTTAGCGTCGGCAACGGGATACGGTTCACCCCTCCACTTT. Protein product: CASSLASATGYGSPLHF.

The gene calls are TRBV27 and TRBJ2-7, with 8 bases that match TRBD2. CDR3 size: 17 residues. Germline assignment: CDR1 MNHEY and CDR2 SMNVEV (reference sequence). Losses at the gene ends were 2 bases for V and 2 bases for J; bases not matched to a gene: 11. CDR3 amino acids: CASSLRSGGRIPYEQYF. The CDR3, as DNA: TGTGCCAGCAGTTTACGTTCCGGCGGGAGGATACCCTACGAGCAGTACTTC.

The chain combines TRBV18 with TRBJ2-5; 9 bases agree with TRBD2. Near its end, the DNA agrees better with TRBJ2-7, so the J call may be wrong. This CDR3 comprises 16 residues. In germline, CDR1 is KGHSH, CDR2 LQKENI. The CDR3 protein is CASSPPNSGTSSEQYF. The CDR3 region has the DNA TGTGCCAGCTCACCACCGAACAGCGGGACTAGCAGCGAGCAGTACTTC.

The V call is TRBV7-8, the J call TRBJ2-7, with 7 bases lining up with TRBD1. V was clipped by 3 bases and J by 0 bases; unmatched bases: 5. In germline, CDR1 is SGHVS, CDR2 FQNEAQ. The CDR3 runs 15 residues. The CDR3 region has the DNA TGTGCCAGCAGCTTTACCGGGACAGCCTCCTACGAGCAGTACTTC. Its protein is CASSFTGTASYEQYF. The complete variable domain, with remaining parts taken from reference TRBV7-8 and TRBJ2-7, reads GAGVSQSPRYKVAKRGQDVALRCDPISGHVSLFWYQQALGQGPEFLTYFQNEAQLDKSGLPSDRFFAERPEGSVSTLKIQRTQQEDSAVYLCASSFTGTASYEQYFGPGTRLTVT.